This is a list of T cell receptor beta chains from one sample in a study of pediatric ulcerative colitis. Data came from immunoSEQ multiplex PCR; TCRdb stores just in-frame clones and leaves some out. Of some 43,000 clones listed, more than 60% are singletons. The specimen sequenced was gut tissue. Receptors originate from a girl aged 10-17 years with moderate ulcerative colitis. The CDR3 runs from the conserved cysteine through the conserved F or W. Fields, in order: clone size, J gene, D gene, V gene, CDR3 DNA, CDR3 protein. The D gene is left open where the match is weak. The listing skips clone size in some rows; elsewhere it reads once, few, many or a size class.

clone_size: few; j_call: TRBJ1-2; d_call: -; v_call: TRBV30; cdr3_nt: TGTGCCTGGTATACACCAAACTATGGCTACACCTTC; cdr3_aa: CAWYTPNYGYTF
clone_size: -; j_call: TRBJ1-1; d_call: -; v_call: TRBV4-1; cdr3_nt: TGCGCCAGCAGCCGCCCGGGACCTGAAGCTTTCTTT; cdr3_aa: CASSRPGPEAFF
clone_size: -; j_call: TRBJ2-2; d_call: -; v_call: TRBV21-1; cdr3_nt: TGTCTAGGACAGACCCGAAAGACCGGGGAGCTGTTTTTT; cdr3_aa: CLGQTRKTGELFF
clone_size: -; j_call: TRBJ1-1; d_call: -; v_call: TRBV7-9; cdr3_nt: TGTGCCAGCAGCTTAGTAAACGGGCGCAGCACTGAAGCTTTCTTT; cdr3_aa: CASSLVNGRSTEAFF
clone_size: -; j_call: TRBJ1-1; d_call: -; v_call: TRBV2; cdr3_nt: TGTGCCAGCAGTGACTGGGTGAACACTGAAGCTTTCTTT; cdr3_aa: CASSDWVNTEAFF
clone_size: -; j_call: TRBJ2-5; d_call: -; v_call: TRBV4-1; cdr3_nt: TGCGCCAGCAGCCAAGTTGCAGCGACTACTAAAGAGACCCAGTACTTC; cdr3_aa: CASSQVAATTKETQYF
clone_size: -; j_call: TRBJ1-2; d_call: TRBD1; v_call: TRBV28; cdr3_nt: TGTGCCAGCAGTTTAAGGCCAGGGGGCTTCTATGGCTACACCTTC; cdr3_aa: CASSLRPGGFYGYTF
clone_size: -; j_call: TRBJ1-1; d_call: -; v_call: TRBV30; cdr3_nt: TGTGCCTGGTGGCGGTGGGGGAGGACCCACGCTGAAGCTTTCTTT; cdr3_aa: CAWWRWGRTHAEAFF
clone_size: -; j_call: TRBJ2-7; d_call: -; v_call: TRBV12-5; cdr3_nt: TGTGCTAGTGGTTTGGTAGACAGACCTCCACACGAGCAGTACTTC; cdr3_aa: CASGLVDRPPHEQYF
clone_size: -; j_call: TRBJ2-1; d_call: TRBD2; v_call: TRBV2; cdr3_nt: TGTGCCAGCATCGGGGGGACTTTCAATGAGCAGTTCTTC; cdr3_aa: CASIGGTFNEQFF
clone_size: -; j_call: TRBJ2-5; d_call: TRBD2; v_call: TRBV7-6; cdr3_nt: TGTGCCAGCAGCTTATCTGCGGGGGGGAGGGAGACCCAGTACTTC; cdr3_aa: CASSLSAGGRETQYF
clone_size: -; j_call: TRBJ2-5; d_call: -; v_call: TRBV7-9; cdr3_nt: TGTGCCAGCAGCTTGGGTTTCCGGGAGACCCAGTACTTC; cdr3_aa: CASSLGFRETQYF
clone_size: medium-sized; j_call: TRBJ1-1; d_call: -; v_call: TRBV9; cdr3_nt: TGTGCCAGCAGCGTGAGCGGGACGGCCTTCACTGAAGCTTTCTTT; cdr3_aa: CASSVSGTAFTEAFF
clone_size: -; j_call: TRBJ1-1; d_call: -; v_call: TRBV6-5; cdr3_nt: TGTGCCAGCAGTTGGGAGGGGAGAACTGAAGCTTTCTTT; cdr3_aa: CASSWEGRTEAFF
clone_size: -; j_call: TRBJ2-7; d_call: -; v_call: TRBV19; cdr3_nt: TGTGCCAGTAGTATAGGTCCAGGGTCCTACGAGCAGTACTTC; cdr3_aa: CASSIGPGSYEQYF
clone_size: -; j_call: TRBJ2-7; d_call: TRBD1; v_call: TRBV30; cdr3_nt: TGTGCCTGGAGAGACAGGGGCTACGAGCAGTACTTC; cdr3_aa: CAWRDRGYEQYF
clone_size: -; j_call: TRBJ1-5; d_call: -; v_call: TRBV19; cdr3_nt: TGTGCCAGTAGCTGGGGAAGGGATCAGCCCCAGCATTTT; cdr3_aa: CASSWGRDQPQHF
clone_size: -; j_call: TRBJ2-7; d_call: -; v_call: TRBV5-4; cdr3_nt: TGTGCCAGCAGCTCGACCGGGACTGTACCCTACGAGCAGTACTTC; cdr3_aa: CASSSTGTVPYEQYF
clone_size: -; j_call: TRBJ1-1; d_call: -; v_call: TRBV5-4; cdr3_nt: TGTGCCAGCAGCCGAGGAATGAACACTGAAGCTTTCTTT; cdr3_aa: CASSRGMNTEAFF
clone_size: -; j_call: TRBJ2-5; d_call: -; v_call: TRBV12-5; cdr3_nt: TGTGCTAGTGGTTTGGCAGGGAATACGGAGACCCAGTACTTC; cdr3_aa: CASGLAGNTETQYF
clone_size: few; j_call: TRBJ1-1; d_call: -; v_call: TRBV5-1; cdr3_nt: TGCGCCAGCAGCTTGGCCTTCGGCAGGGAAGCTTTCTTT; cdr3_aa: CASSLAFGREAFF
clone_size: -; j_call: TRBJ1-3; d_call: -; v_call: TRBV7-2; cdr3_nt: TGTGCCAGCAGCTTAGAAGAGGGTTGGGGAAACACCATATATTTT; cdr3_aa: CASSLEEGWGNTIYF
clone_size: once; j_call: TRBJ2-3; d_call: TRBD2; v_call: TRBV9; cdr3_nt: TGTGCCAGCAGCGTAGGTGCTAGCGGGGGGTCTCGCACAGATACGCAGTATTTT; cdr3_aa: CASSVGASGGSRTDTQYF
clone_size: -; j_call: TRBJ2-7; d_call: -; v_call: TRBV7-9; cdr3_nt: TGTGCCAGCAGCTCCCCCAGGGGCGAGCAGTACTTC; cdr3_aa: CASSSPRGEQYF
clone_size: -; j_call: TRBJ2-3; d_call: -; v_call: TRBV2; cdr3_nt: TGTGCCAGCAGTGTAGAGATCCTCCAAGATACGCAGTATTTT; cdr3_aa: CASSVEILQDTQYF
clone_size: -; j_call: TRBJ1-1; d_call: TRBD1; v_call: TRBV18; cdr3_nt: TGTGCCAGCTCACCGGGACAGACCGAAGCTTTCTTT; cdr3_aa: CASSPGQTEAFF
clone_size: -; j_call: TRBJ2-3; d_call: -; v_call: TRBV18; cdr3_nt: TGTGCCAGCTCACCAGTTCTAGGCGGCCTACTAGGCACAGATACGCAGTATTTT; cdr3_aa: CASSPVLGGLLGTDTQYF
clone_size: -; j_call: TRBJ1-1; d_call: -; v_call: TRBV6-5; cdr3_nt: TGTGCCAGCAGTCGTAAGAGGGGGAACACTGAAGCTTTCTTT; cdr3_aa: CASSRKRGNTEAFF
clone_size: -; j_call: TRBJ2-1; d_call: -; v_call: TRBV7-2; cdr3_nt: TGTGCCAGCAGCTTAGTGAGCTTCAATGAGCAGTTCTTC; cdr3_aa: CASSLVSFNEQFF
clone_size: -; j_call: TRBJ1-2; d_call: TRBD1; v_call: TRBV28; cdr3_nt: TGTGCCAGCAGTGAGGGACAGGGAGGATATGGCTACACCTTC; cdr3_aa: CASSEGQGGYGYTF
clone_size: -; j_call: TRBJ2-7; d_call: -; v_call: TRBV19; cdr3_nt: TGTGCCAGTAGTGCTCCCGGGTCCTCCTACGAGCAGTACTTC; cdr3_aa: CASSAPGSSYEQYF
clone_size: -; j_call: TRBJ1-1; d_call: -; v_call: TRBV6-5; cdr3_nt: TGTGCCAGCAGTACAGGGCCAAATATGAACACTGAAGCTTTCTTT; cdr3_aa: CASSTGPNMNTEAFF
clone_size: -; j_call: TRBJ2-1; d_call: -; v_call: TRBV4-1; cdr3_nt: TGCGCCAGCAGCCGTGACACTCCCTCCTACAATGAGCAGTTCTTC; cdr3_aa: CASSRDTPSYNEQFF
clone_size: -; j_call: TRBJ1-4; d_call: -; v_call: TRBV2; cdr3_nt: TGTGCCAGCCGTCGTAATACAGGGACTAATGAAAAACTGTTTTTT; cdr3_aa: CASRRNTGTNEKLFF
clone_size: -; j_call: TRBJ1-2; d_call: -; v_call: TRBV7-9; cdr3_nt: TGTGCCAGCAGCCCGGTGTGGGGGCCCAGCTATGGCTACACCTTC; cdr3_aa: CASSPVWGPSYGYTF
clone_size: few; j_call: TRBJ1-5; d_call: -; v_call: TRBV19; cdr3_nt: TGTGCCAGTGGGGAAGGGGGTCAGCCCCAGCATTTT; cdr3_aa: CASGEGGQPQHF
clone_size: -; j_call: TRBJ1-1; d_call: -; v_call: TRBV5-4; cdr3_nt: TGTGCCAGCAGCTTGGCCCTATCAGCTGAAGCTTTCTTT; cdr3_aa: CASSLALSAEAFF
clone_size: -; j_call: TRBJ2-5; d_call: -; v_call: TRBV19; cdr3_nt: TGTGCCAGTAGTACCGGGACCTTAGGTAGAGAGACCCAGTACTTC; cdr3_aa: CASSTGTLGRETQYF
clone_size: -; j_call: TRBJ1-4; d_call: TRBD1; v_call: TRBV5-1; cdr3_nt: TGCGCCAGCAGCGATACAGGGGCCCCTAATGAAAAACTGTTTTTT; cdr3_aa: CASSDTGAPNEKLFF
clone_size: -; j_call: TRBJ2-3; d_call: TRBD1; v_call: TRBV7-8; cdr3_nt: TGTGCCAGCAGCGGGGGGGGACAGGGATGGGCAGATACGCAGTATTTT; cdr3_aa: CASSGGGQGWADTQYF
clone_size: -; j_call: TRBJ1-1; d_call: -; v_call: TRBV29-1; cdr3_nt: TGCAGCGTTTCCCCCGAGGTTTTTGGCACTGAAGCTTTCTTT; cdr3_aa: CSVSPEVFGTEAFF
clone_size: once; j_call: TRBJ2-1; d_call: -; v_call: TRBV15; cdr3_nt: TGTGCCACCAGCAGAGGAGACTCCCGGGGGCATGAGCAGTTCTTC; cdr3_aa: CATSRGDSRGHEQFF
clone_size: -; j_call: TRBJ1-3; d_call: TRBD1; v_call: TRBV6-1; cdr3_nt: TGTGCCAGCGGGGGGACAGGCGTGCATGGAAACACCATATATTTT; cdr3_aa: CASGGTGVHGNTIYF
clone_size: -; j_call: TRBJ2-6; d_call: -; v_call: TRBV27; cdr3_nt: TGTGCCAGCCGCCGGGCAGGGACTGGGGCCAACGTCCTGACTTTC; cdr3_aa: CASRRAGTGANVLTF
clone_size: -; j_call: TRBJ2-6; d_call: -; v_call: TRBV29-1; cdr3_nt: TGCAGCGTTACCCCAGGGACTGGGGCCAACGTCCTGACTTTC; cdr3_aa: CSVTPGTGANVLTF